These 6 T cell receptor beta chains were sequenced from one sample in a study of CD8+ T cells in alopecia areata. Following RNA extraction, reverse transcription yielded cDNA that acted as the sequencing template. The method was immunoSEQ multiplex PCR; TCRdb's version includes in-frame clones alone and lacks a portion of them. Recorded here are some 110,000 clones, with no singletons, and the ten leading clones hold around 20%. Sequences were obtained from lesional skin. These TCRs come from a C3H/HeJ mouse with alopecia areata. For this strain, the MHC haplotype corresponds to H2-k.

Turning to this clone: Gene names refer to mouse genes. The missing CDR3 end, 4 residues past where the read stops, is filled in from the germline J gene. The chain has TRBV13-3 and TRBJ2-1; 9 nucleotides match TRBD2. Germline CDR1 is NNHDY and CDR2 is SYVADS. V shed 3 bases, J shed 3 bases, and the junction held 4 bases outside the gene matches. The CDR3 has 15 residues. The DNA read from the CDR3 is TGTGCCAGCAGTGCTGGGACTGGGTTCTATGCT. Its translation is CASSAGTGFYA. The full CDR3 protein reads CASSAGTGFYAEQFF.

The sample holds a few counts of this clone. Gene names denote mouse genes. The read terminates 4 residues before the CDR3 end, so the remaining end is supplied by the germline J gene. The same CDR3 arises from other DNA sequences in this sample as well. The V call is TRBV1, the J call TRBJ2-3; tentatively, D is TRBD1 (5 bases). Germline values: CDR1 NSQYPW, CDR2 LRSPGD (reference sequence). CDR3 length: 16 amino acids. The V end was cut by 3 bases, the J end by 0 bases, with 13 bases between. The CDR3 bases that were read are TGCACCTGCAGTGCCCCCGACAGAACTAGTGCAGAA. Protein product: CTCSAPDRTSAE. The entire CDR3 sequence reads CTCSAPDRTSAETLYF.

As regards this clone: Gene names are the mouse ones. The read falls 4 residues short of the CDR3 end, and the missing part is taken from the germline J gene. This rearrangement joins TRBV13-3 to TRBJ2-3; TRBD1 aligns across 9 bases. CDR3 length: 17 amino acids. Trimming removed 1 base from V and 0 bases from J; junction bases left unmatched: 6. CDR1 is NNHDY, CDR2 SYVADS, per germline. The CDR3 is CASSDKGTGTSAETLYF. Partial CDR3 DNA: TGTGCCAGCAGTGATAAGGGGACAGGGACTAGTGCAGAA.

This clone was counted only a few times. Germline and genes: mouse. The CDR3 is cut off 4 residues early in the read; its end comes from the germline J gene. This chain connects TRBV13-3 to TRBJ2-1; 9 bases fit TRBD1. J lost 5 bases, V lost 1 base, and 4 bases had no gene match. The CDR3 runs to 15 residues. Germline V lookup: CDR1 NNHDY, CDR2 SYVADS. The CDR3 sequence is CASSDSRDRDAEQFF. The CDR3 DNA, read in part, is TGTGCCAGCAGTGATAGTAGGGACAGGGATGCT.

As concerns this clone: Mouse gene names and germline throughout. Coverage ceases 4 residues before the CDR3 finishes, and the germline J gene fills in the end. The rearrangement joins TRBV13-3 to TRBJ2-5, with 8 bases aligning to TRBD1. CDR1 is NNHDY, CDR2 SYVADS, per germline. The CDR3 extends over 15 amino acids. J gave up 2 bases and V 3 bases, and 5 bases lay outside the gene matches. CDR3 DNA (partial): TGTGCCAGCAGTGGACCGGGACAGGCCCAAGAC. Amino acid sequence: CASSGPGQAQD. The whole CDR3 sequence reads CASSGPGQAQDTQYF.

On this clone itself: The genes are named according to mouse. The read ends 4 residues before the CDR3 terminus; that terminus is restored from the germline J gene. The chain joins TRBV1 to TRBJ2-1, with D tentatively TRBD1 (6 bases). The germline V and J ends were trimmed by 0 bases and 4 bases, with 13 bases remaining between them. CDR3 size: 16 residues. The germline V gene has CDR1 NSQYPW and CDR2 LRSPGD (reference sequence). The CDR3 sequence: CTCSAETGGHYAEQFF. Partial CDR3 DNA: TGCACCTGCAGTGCAGAGACCGGGGGACATTATGCT.